This is a list of T cell receptor beta chains from one sample in a study of T cell repertoires in cytomegalovirus infection. One entry per CDR3 protein results from TCRdb running MiXCR on the reads. Among some 400,000 distinct CDR3 sequences listed, 30% to 40% were seen once. Sequencing used PBMCs. All receptors derive from a human donor in good health (CMV status not recorded). Some clones in this sample may be carry-over from other donors' samples. The CDR3 runs from the conserved cysteine through the conserved F or W.

J: TRBJ2-6; V: TRBV11-2; CDR3: CASSLTGTTAYSGANVLTF
J: TRBJ1-5; V: TRBV4-2; CDR3: CASTPSERSGNQPQHF
J: TRBJ1-2; V: TRBV12-3/TRBV12-4; CDR3: CASSLGQGASYGYTF
J: TRBJ2-2; V: TRBV7-6; CDR3: CASSLEGAATNTGELFF
J: TRBJ2-1; V: TRBV7-2; CDR3: CASTFLTGPNNEQFF
J: TRBJ1-2; V: TRBV28; CDR3: CASSSGWTPYGYTF
J: TRBJ2-2; V: TRBV2; CDR3: CASSSGFTGELFF
J: TRBJ2-7; V: TRBV6-6; CDR3: CASSGDFGTAKTYEQYF
J: TRBJ1-5; V: TRBV7-6; CDR3: CASSFRPDQPQHF
J: TRBJ1-3; V: TRBV6-1; CDR3: CASMTGTGPSGNTIYF
J: TRBJ2-2; V: TRBV12-3/TRBV12-4; CDR3: CASSLWVGGDSGELFF
J: TRBJ1-4; V: TRBV2; CDR3: CASRLGQRNEKLFF
J: TRBJ2-4; V: TRBV5-4; CDR3: CASSSRDTVKNIQYF
J: TRBJ2-2; V: TRBV4-1; CDR3: CASSQDSQGGTGELFF
J: TRBJ1-1; V: TRBV20-1; CDR3: CSASNPGQGNTEAFF